This T cell receptor beta chain was retrieved from a study of identical twins. From the 5' RACE reads, TCRdb called clonotypes with MiXCR, one entry per CDR3 protein. Counted here are around 280,000 distinct CDR3 sequences, about 8% occurring once; the ten biggest clones make up around 2.1%. V trimming: 4 bases; J trimming: 4 bases; junction bases outside the gene matches: 6. There are 15 residues in the CDR3. The V gene's germline CDR1 is LNHDA and CDR2 SQIVND (reference sequence). Donors were all healthy Caucasians. On this clonotype itself: The target antigen is unknown.

Study observations and caveats: Part of the zero-insertion signal could reflect confounding by invariant MAIT and iNKT cells. The same donors were not followed; conclusions instead depended on cross-sectional statistical analysis. Beta out-of-frame twin sharing showed a weaker excess.

This sample was shared with a second study, whose subject was yellow fever vaccine responses in identical twins.

The source is a woman aged 18-30 years in good health. The J gene is TRBJ2-1, the V gene TRBV19, with 8 bases lining up with TRBD1. The sequenced sample was memory (CD45RO+) T cells sorted from blood. The CDR3 is CASSKTGGTYNEQFF. The CDR3 DNA reads TGTGCCAGTAGTAAAACAGGGGGAACATACAATGAGCAGTTCTTC.